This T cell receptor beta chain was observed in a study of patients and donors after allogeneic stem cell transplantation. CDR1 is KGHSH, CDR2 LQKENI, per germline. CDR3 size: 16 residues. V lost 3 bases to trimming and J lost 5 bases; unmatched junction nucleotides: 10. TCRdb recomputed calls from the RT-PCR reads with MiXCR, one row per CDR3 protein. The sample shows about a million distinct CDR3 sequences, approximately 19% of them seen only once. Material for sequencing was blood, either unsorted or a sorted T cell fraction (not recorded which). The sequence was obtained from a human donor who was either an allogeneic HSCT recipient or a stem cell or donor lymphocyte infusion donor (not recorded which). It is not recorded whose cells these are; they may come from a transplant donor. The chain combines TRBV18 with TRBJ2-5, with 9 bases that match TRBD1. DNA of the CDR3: TGTGCCAGCTCACCCGTGGGACAGGGACATGCTGAGACCCAGTACTTC. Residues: CASSPVGQGHAETQYF.